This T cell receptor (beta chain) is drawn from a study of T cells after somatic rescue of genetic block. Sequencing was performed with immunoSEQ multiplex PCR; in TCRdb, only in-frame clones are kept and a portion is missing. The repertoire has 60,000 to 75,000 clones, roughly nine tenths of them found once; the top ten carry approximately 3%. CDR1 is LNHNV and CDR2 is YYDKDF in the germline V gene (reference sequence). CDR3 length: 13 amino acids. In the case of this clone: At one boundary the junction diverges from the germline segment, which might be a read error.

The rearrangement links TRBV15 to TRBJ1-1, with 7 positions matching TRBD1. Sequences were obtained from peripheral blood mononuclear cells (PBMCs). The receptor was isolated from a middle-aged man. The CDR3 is CATSGDRVGEAFF. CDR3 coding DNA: TGTGCCACCAGCGGAGACAGGGTTGGTGAAGCTTTCTTT. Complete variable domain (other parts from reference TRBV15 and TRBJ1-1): DAMVIQNPRYQVTQFGKPVTLSCSQTLNHNVMYWYQQKSSQAPKLLFHYYDKDFNNEADTPDNFQSRRPNTSFCFLDIRSPGLGDTAMYLCATSGDRVGEAFFGQGTRLTVV.